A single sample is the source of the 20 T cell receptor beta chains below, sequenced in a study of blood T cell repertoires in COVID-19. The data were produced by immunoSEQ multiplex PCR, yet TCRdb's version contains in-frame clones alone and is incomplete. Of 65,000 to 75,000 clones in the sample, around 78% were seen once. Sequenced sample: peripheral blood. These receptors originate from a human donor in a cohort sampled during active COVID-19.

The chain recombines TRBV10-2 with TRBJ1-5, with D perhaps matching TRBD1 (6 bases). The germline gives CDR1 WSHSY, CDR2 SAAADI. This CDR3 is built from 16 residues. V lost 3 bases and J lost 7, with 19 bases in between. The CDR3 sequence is CASSDPGQPFGQPQHF. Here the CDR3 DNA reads TGCGCCAGCAGTGACCCCGGACAGCCCTTTGGACAGCCCCAGCATTTT.

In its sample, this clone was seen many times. The CDR3 spells CASSLSGTANSPLHF. CDR3 coding DNA: TGCGCCAGCAGCTTAAGTGGGACAGCTAATTCACCCCTCCACTTT. The chain uses TRBV5-1 and TRBJ1-6; 7 nucleotides line up with TRBD1. The CDR3 runs to 15 residues. CDR1 and CDR2 from the germline V gene are SGHRS and YFSETQ. With 2 bases clipped from V and 6 bases from J, the junction kept 5 bases outside the gene matches.

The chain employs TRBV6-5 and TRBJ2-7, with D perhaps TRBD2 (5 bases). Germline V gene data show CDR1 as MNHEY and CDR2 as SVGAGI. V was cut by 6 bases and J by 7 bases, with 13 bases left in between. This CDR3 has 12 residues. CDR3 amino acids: CASSQLTGEQYF. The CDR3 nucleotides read TGTGCCAGCAGCCAACTAACGGGAGAGCAGTACTTC.

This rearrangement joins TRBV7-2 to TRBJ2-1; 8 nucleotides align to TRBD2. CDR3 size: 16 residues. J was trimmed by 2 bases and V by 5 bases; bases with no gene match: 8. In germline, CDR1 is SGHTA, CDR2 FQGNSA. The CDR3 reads CASSPRGGATYNEQFF. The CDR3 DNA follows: TGTGCCAGCAGCCCCCGGGGGGGGGCGACCTACAATGAGCAGTTCTTC.

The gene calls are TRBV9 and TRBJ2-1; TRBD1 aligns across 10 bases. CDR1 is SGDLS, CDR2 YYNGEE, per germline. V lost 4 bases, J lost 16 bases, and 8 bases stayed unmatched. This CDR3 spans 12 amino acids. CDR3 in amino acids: CASSPTGTGAFF. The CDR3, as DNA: TGTGCCAGCAGCCCCACCGGGACAGGGGCCTTCTTC. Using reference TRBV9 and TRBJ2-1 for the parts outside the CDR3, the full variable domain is DSGVTQTPKHLITATGQRVTLRCSPRSGDLSVYWYQQSLDQGLQFLIQYYNGEERAKGNILERFSAQQFPDLHSELNLSSLELGDSALYFCASSPTGTGAFFGPGTRLTVL.

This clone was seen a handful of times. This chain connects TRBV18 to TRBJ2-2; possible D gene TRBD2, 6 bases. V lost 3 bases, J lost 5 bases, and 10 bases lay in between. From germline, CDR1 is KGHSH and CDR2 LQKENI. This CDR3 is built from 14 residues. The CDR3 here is CASSPSGLTGELFF. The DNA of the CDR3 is TGTGCCAGCTCACCCTCCGGACTAACCGGGGAGCTGTTTTTT.

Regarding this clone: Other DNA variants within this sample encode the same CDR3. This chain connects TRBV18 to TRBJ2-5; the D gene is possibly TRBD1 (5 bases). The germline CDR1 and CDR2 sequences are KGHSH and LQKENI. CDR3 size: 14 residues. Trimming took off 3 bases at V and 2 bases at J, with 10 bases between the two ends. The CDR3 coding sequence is TGTGCCAGCTCACCTCTCCAGGGACAAGAGACCCAGTACTTC. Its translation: CASSPLQGQETQYF.

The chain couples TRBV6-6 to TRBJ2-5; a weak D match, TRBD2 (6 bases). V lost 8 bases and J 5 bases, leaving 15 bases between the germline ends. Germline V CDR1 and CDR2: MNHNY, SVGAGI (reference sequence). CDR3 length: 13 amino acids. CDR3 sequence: CASGLRGWETQYF. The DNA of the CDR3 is TGTGCCAGCGGACTCCGGGGGTGGGAGACCCAGTACTTC.

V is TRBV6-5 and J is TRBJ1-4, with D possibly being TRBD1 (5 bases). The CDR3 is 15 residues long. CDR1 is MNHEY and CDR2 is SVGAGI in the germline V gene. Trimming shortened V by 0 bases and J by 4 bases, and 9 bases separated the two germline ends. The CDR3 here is CASSYSGADNEKLFF. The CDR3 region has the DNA TGTGCCAGCAGTTACTCAGGGGCCGATAATGAAAAACTGTTTTTT.

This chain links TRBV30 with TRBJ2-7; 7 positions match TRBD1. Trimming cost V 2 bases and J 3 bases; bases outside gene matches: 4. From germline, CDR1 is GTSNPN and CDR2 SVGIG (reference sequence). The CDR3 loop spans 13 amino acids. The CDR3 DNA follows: TGTGCCTGGAGTTTAGGGGGCGGCTACGAGCAGTACTTC. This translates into CAWSLGGGYEQYF.

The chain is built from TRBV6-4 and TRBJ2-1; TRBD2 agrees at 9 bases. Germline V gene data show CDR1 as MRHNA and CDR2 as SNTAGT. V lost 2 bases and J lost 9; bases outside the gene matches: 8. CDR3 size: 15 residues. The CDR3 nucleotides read TGTGCCAGCAGTGACGCGGCGGGAGGGCCTCGTGAGCAGTTCTTC. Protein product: CASSDAAGGPREQFF.

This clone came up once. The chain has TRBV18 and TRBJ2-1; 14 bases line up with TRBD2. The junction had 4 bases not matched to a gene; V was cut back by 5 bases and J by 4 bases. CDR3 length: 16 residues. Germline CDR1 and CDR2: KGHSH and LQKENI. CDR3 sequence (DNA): TGTGCCAGCTCAGTTGGGACTAGCGGGAGATACAATGAGCAGTTCTTC. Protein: CASSVGTSGRYNEQFF.

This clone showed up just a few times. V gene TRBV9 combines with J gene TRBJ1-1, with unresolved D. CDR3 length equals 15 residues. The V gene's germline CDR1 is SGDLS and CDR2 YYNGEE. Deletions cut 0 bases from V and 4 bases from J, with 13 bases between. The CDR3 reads CASSVAVQTSTEAFF. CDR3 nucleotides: TGTGCCAGCAGCGTAGCGGTCCAAACGAGCACTGAAGCTTTCTTT.

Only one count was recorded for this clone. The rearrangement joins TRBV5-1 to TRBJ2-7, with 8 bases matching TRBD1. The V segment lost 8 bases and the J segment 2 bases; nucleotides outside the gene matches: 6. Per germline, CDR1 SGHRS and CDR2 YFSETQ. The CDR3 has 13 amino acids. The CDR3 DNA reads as TGCGCCAGTAAGCTGACAGGGGCCTACGAGCAGTACTTC. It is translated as CASKLTGAYEQYF.

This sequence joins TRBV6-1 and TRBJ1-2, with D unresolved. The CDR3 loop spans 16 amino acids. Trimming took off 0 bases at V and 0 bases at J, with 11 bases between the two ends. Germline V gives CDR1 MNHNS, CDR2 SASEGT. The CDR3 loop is CASSEAGVRANYGYTF. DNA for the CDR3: TGTGCCAGCAGTGAAGCGGGAGTTCGAGCTAACTATGGCTACACCTTC.

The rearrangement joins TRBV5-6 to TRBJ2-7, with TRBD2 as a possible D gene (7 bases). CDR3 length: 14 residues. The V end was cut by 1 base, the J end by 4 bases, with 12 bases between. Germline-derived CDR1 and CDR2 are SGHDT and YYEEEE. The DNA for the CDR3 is TGTGCCAGCAGCTTGCTGGGGGGGCGGTACGAGCAGTACTTC. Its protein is CASSLLGGRYEQYF.

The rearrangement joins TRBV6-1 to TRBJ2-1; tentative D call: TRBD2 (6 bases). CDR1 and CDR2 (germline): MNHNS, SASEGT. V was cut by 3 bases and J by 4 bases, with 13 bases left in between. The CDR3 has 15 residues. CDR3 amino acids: CASSEIYGGYNEQFF. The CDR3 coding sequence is TGTGCCAGCAGTGAGATTTACGGGGGATACAATGAGCAGTTCTTC.

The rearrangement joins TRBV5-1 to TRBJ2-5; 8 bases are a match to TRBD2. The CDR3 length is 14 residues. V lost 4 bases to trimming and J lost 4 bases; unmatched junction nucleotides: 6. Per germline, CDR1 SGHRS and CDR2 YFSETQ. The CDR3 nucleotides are TGCGCCAGCAGCACGGGAGGGATTGGAGAGACCCAGTACTTC. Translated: CASSTGGIGETQYF.

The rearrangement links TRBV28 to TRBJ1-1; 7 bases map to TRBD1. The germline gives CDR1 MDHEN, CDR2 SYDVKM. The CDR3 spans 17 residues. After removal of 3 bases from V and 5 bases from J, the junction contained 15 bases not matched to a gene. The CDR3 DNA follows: TGTGCCAGCAGTTTCTCATTTTCCGTGACAGGGAATACTGAAGCTTTCTTT. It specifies CASSFSFSVTGNTEAFF.

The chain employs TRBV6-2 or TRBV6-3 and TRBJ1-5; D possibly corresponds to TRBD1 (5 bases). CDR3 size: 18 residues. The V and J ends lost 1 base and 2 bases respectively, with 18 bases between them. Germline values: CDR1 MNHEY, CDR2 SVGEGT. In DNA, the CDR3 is TGTGCCAGCAGTTACTTACAGGTACCGGCGGTAGGCAATCAGCCCCAGCATTTT. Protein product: CASSYLQVPAVGNQPQHF.